Each of the 19 T cell receptor beta chains below was sequenced from the same sample in a study of OX40 agonist ivuxolimab in advanced cancers. Assay used: immunoSEQ multiplex PCR; TCRdb lists only in-frame clones, some missing. The sample carries 30,000 or so clones, roughly four fifths recorded once. This specimen consisted of CD4+ or CD8+ T cells sorted from blood, obtained in a trial of the OX40 agonist ivuxolimab. Receptor source: an adult with an advanced solid tumor such as melanoma, head and neck, liver or kidney cancer.

The gene calls are TRBV27 and TRBJ2-7; D unclear. Germline CDR1 and CDR2: MNHEY and SMNVEV (reference sequence). Trimming took off 3 bases at V and 6 bases at J, with 9 bases between the two ends. This CDR3 is built from 12 residues. The CDR3 reads CASSLNGAEQYF. The DNA of the CDR3 is TGTGCCAGCAGTTTGAACGGAGCCGAGCAGTACTTC.

The chain combines TRBV10-2 with TRBJ2-2; 11 bases match TRBD2. Trimming at V came to 3 bases and at J to 5 bases, leaving 5 bases not matched to a gene. Germline V gives CDR1 WSHSY, CDR2 SAAADI. The CDR3 loop spans 16 amino acids. Here the CDR3 reads CASSDGTSGRTGELFF. The CDR3 nucleotides read TGCGCCAGCAGTGACGGAACTAGCGGGAGAACCGGGGAGCTGTTTTTT.

This sequence joins TRBV7-6 and TRBJ2-7, with TRBD2 identical over 12 bases. The V gene's germline CDR1 is SGHVS and CDR2 FNYEAQ. This CDR3 is 16 amino acids long. V trimming: 4 bases; J trimming: 5 bases; junction bases outside the gene matches: 9. Here the CDR3 DNA reads TGTGCCAGCAGCTCACTAGCGGGAGGAGGTGTCAACGAGCAGTACTTC. It is translated as CASSSLAGGGVNEQYF.

This clone was counted a few times. V and J are TRBV6-4 and TRBJ2-3, with a possible D match to TRBD2 (6 bases). CDR1 is MRHNA and CDR2 is SNTAGT in the germline V gene. This CDR3 is 15 amino acids long. V lost 0 bases to trimming and J lost 0 bases, with 7 bases between them. The DNA of the CDR3 is TGTGCCAGCAGTGACTCGGCGGGAAGCACAGATACGCAGTATTTT. Encoded protein: CASSDSAGSTDTQYF.

In DNA form, the CDR3 reads TGTGCCAGCAGCCTAGGGGGGGCCTTCTCCTACGAGCAGTACTTC. As protein: CASSLGGAFSYEQYF. The chain uses TRBV7-6 and TRBJ2-7; D is possibly TRBD2 (7 bases). Germline assignment: CDR1 SGHVS and CDR2 FNYEAQ. The CDR3 totals 15 residues. The V end lost 5 bases, the J end lost 0 bases, and 14 bases lay between the germline ends. Combining the CDR3 with reference TRBV7-6 and TRBJ2-7 gives the whole variable domain GAGVSQSPRYKVTKRGQDVALRCDPISGHVSLYWYRQALGQGPEFLTYFNYEAQQDKSGLPNDRFSAERPEGSISTLTIQRTEQRDSAMYRCASSLGGAFSYEQYFGPGTRLTVT.

The chain joins TRBV28 to TRBJ2-6; D unresolved. The V gene lost 4 bases and the J gene lost 0 bases, with 10 bases spanning the gap. Germline V gives CDR1 MDHEN, CDR2 SYDVKM. The length of the CDR3 is 16 residues. CDR3: CASSYGRISGANVLTF. CDR3 nucleotide sequence: TGTGCCAGCAGTTATGGACGGATCTCTGGGGCCAACGTCCTGACTTTC.

The chain has TRBV11-2 and TRBJ2-5; 8 bases map to TRBD2. The germline V gene has CDR1 SGHAT and CDR2 FQNNGV. Trimming took 1 base from V and 0 from J; bases not matched to a gene: 4. There are 16 residues in the CDR3. The CDR3 reads CASSLVWREDQETQYF. The CDR3 DNA sequence: TGTGCCAGCAGCTTAGTTTGGCGGGAGGACCAAGAGACCCAGTACTTC.

The chain links TRBV6-1 to TRBJ1-1; no firm D call. Trimming pared 4 bases from V and 13 bases from J, leaving 22 bases between. Germline loops: CDR1 MNHNS, CDR2 SASEGT. The CDR3 totals 14 residues. CDR3 amino acids: CASSVPDTTFVVFF. The CDR3 coding sequence is TGTGCCAGCAGTGTTCCAGACACCACCTTTGTTGTTTTCTTT.

V and J are TRBV28 and TRBJ2-7; weak D call: TRBD1 (5 bases). This CDR3 region has 12 residues. Germline CDR1 reads MDHEN; CDR2 reads SYDVKM. V lost 6 bases and J 3 bases, leaving 9 bases between the germline ends. The CDR3 DNA follows: TGTGCCAGCAGCTTAGACAGCTACGAGCAGTACTTC. Translated, it gives CASSLDSYEQYF.

The chain's CDR3 is CASSMGEQFF. In nucleotides, the CDR3 is TGTGCCAGCAGCATGGGGGAGCAGTTCTTC. The J gene is TRBJ2-1, the V gene TRBV11-2; D not resolved. CDR3 length: 10 residues. CDR1 and CDR2 from the germline V gene are SGHAT and FQNNGV. Between the trimmed V and J ends, which lost 5 bases and 10 bases, there was a span of 6 bases.

CDR3 DNA sequence: TGCGCCAGCAGCCCTATAGAGGGGCAGAGCTATGGCTACACCTTC. Its protein is CASSPIEGQSYGYTF. The V gene is TRBV4-3, the J gene TRBJ1-2; D possibly corresponds to TRBD1 (5 bases). This CDR3 has 15 amino acids. V lost 4 bases and J lost 4, with 16 bases in between. Germline V gene sequence: CDR1 LGHNA, CDR2 YSLEER.

The chain joins TRBV14 to TRBJ2-7; 11 bases agree with TRBD2. The CDR3 length is 17 residues. Germline lookup yields CDR1 SGHDN and CDR2 FVKESK. With 3 bases clipped from V and 4 bases from J, the junction kept 11 bases outside the gene matches. The CDR3 region has the DNA TGTGCCAGCAGCCACCCTACTAGCGGGAGAACGGCGTACGAGCAGTACTTC. It translates to CASSHPTSGRTAYEQYF. Using reference TRBV14 and TRBJ2-7 for the parts outside the CDR3, the full variable domain is EAGVTQFPSHSVIEKGQTVTLRCDPISGHDNLYWYRRVMGKEIKFLLHFVKESKQDESGMPNNRFLAERTGGTYSTLKVQPAELEDSGVYFCASSHPTSGRTAYEQYFGPGTRLTVT.

This sequence joins TRBV28 and TRBJ2-1; possible D gene TRBD1, 6 bases. Germline CDR1 MDHEN, CDR2 SYDVKM. Between the trimmed V and J ends, which lost 5 bases and 13 bases, there was a span of 12 bases. The CDR3 loop spans 11 amino acids. The CDR3 sequence is CASSPGTRQFF. The CDR3 coding sequence is TGTGCCAGCAGTCCCGGGACAAGACAGTTCTTC.

The rearrangement links TRBV21-1 to TRBJ1-3. TRBV21-1 constitutes a pseudogene. The CDR3 contains 13 residues. The CDR3 is CASSKEGGNTIYF. CDR3 DNA: TGTGCCAGCAGCAAAGAGGGAGGAAACACCATATATTTT.

Turning to this clone: The junction shows a germline mismatch at one end, possibly a read error. Other DNA variants within this sample encode the same CDR3. The V call is TRBV11-1, the J call TRBJ2-7; 7 bases fit TRBD2. This CDR3 spans 14 amino acids. CDR1 is SGHAT, CDR2 FQDESV, per germline (reference sequence). The CDR3 region has the DNA TGTGCCAGCAGCTTCGCGGGGGTGGCCTACGAACAGTACTTC. The encoded protein is CASSFAGVAYEQYF.

The V call is TRBV11-2, the J call TRBJ2-3, with TRBD2 matching over 8 bases. Germline values: CDR1 SGHAT, CDR2 FQNNGV. The V segment lost 1 base and the J segment 0 bases; nucleotides outside the gene matches: 9. CDR3 size: 18 residues. In DNA form, the CDR3 reads TGTGCCAGCAGCTTAGCCCGGGGGGGCGGGAAAAGCACAGATACGCAGTATTTT. It translates to CASSLARGGGKSTDTQYF.

This sequence joins TRBV9 and TRBJ2-1; D perhaps matches TRBD1 (6 bases). Germline values: CDR1 SGDLS, CDR2 YYNGEE. The CDR3 is 15 amino acids. Trimming cost V 3 bases and J 0 bases, with 10 bases left between them. As DNA, the CDR3 is TGTGCCAGCAGCGCAGGGGCTAGCTCCTACAATGAGCAGTTCTTC. Amino acid sequence: CASSAGASSYNEQFF.

The rearrangement links TRBV19 to TRBJ1-5; TRBD1 aligns across 8 bases. V shed 5 bases and J 3 bases; nucleotides not matched to a gene: 12. CDR1 and CDR2 from the germline V gene are LNHDA and SQIVND (reference sequence). This CDR3 comprises 17 residues. CDR3 amino acids: CASSLGQGIAFNQPQHF. The DNA of the CDR3 is TGTGCCAGTAGTCTCGGACAGGGAATTGCATTCAATCAGCCCCAGCATTTT.

This chain links TRBV9 with TRBJ2-2, with D possibly called TRBD1 or TRBD2 (5 bases each). The V end lost 1 base, the J end lost 0 bases, and 7 bases lay between the germline ends. The CDR3 is made up of 15 amino acids. Germline CDR1 reads SGDLS; CDR2 reads YYNGEE. The CDR3 coding sequence is TGTGCCAGCAGCGTACAGGGACCGAACACCGGGGAGCTGTTTTTT. Protein product: CASSVQGPNTGELFF.